The 7 T cell receptor beta chains listed next were all sequenced from one sample in a study of identical twins. TCRdb reprocessed the 5' RACE reads with MiXCR, giving one entry per CDR3 protein. The sample has under 300,000 distinct CDR3 sequences; about 14% are singletons. The sequenced sample was memory (CD45RO+) T cells sorted from blood. Receptors originate from a woman younger than 35 in good health.

V and J are TRBV20-1 and TRBJ1-2, with D uncertain. Germline loops: CDR1 DFQATT, CDR2 SNEGSKA (reference sequence). V was shortened by 6 bases and J by 8 bases, with 10 bases between the two germline ends. The CDR3 covers 10 residues. DNA of the CDR3: TGCAGTGCGGCCGGTTCGGGCTACACCTTC. It specifies CSAAGSGYTF.

This clonotype has a count of ten or more. For the CDR3, the DNA is TGTGCCAGCAGCCCCCGACTAGCGGGGGGTCCCTCCTACAATGAGCAGTTCTTC. Amino acids: CASSPRLAGGPSYNEQFF. The gene calls are TRBV9 and TRBJ2-1; 13 bases match TRBD2. The CDR3 sequence is 18 residues long. V was pared by 4 bases and J by 0 bases, with 7 bases of the junction left unmatched. The V gene's germline CDR1 is SGDLS and CDR2 YYNGEE.

This clonotype was seen at least ten times. The rearrangement uses TRBV10-3 and TRBJ2-1, with D possibly matching TRBD2 (6 bases). The germline V gene has CDR1 ENHRY and CDR2 SYGVKD. V shed 5 bases and J shed 10 bases, with 12 bases lying between them. This CDR3 is 12 amino acids long. The CDR3 is CAISTGTREQFF. Here the CDR3 DNA reads TGTGCCATCAGTACCGGGACTCGAGAGCAGTTCTTC.

The chain employs TRBV27 and TRBJ2-1; the D gene is possibly TRBD2 (7 bases). Germline assignment: CDR1 MNHEY and CDR2 SMNVEV (reference sequence). The CDR3 length is 15 residues. V shed 4 bases and J shed 6 bases, with 16 bases lying between them. CDR3 amino acids: CASSSGQPGGNEQFF. The CDR3 nucleotides are TGTGCCAGCAGTTCCGGACAGCCGGGAGGCAATGAGCAGTTCTTC.

This clonotype was detected only a few times. CDR3 DNA: TGTGCCAGCAGCCCATCCCCCTCCTACGAGCAGTACTTC. This encodes CASSPSPSYEQYF. The V gene is TRBV7-2, the J gene TRBJ2-7; D is undetermined. V lost 5 bases and J 0 bases, leaving 8 bases between the germline ends. Germline CDR1 is SGHTA and CDR2 is FQGNSA. The CDR3 covers 13 residues.

This clonotype appeared a few times. V usage is TRBV6-1 and J usage is TRBJ1-3; D gene ambiguous. The V end lost 4 bases, the J end lost 5 bases, and 12 bases lay between the germline ends. CDR1 is MNHNS and CDR2 is SASEGT in the germline V gene. The CDR3 runs 14 residues. CDR3 loop: CASSAGDTRNTIYF. In nucleotides, the CDR3 is TGTGCCAGCAGTGCCGGCGACACTAGAAACACCATATATTTT.

This rearrangement joins TRBV20-1 to TRBJ2-6; D uncertain. The germline V gene encodes CDR1 DFQATT and CDR2 SNEGSKA (reference sequence). The germline V and J ends were trimmed by 2 bases and 4 bases, with 6 bases remaining between them. This CDR3 comprises 13 residues. Written as DNA, the CDR3 is TGCAGTGCTAGATCCCACGGGGCCAACGTCCTGACTTTC. Its protein is CSARSHGANVLTF.